Listed below are T cell receptor beta chains from one sample, sequenced in a study of blood T cell repertoires in COVID-19. Sequencing was performed with immunoSEQ multiplex PCR; in TCRdb, only in-frame clones are kept and a portion is missing. Altogether 250,000 to 300,000 clones are present, 80% to 90% being singletons, with the ten largest covering more than 10%. Sequencing input: peripheral blood. These receptors originate from a woman aged 30 to 39 with COVID-19, enrolled during active disease. Each CDR3 is given with its conserved first and last residue. A D gene is named only where the DNA matches it firmly. Not every row has a clone size; where given, it reads once, few, many or a size class.

v_gene,j_gene,d_gene,abundance,CDR3aa,CDR3nt
TRBV20-1,TRBJ1-5,NA,NA,CSASVRRGRDQPQHF,TGCAGTGCTAGTGTAAGGCGGGGACGAGATCAGCCCCAGCATTTT
TRBV12-5,TRBJ1-6,NA,few,CASGLENGTPNNSPLHF,TGTGCTAGTGGTTTGGAGAACGGGACACCAAATAATTCACCCCTCCACTTT
TRBV5-1,TRBJ1-5,TRBD1,NA,CASSLGDREEQPQHF,TGCGCCAGCAGCTTGGGGGACAGGGAAGAACAGCCCCAGCATTTT
TRBV3-1/TRBV3-2,TRBJ2-7,TRBD2,NA,CASSQAGTRIYEQYF,TGTGCCAGCAGCCAAGCCGGGACTAGAATCTACGAGCAGTACTTC
TRBV6-2/TRBV6-3,TRBJ1-1,NA,NA,CASSYSWRGTEAFF,TGTGCCAGCAGTTACTCATGGCGCGGGACTGAAGCTTTCTTT
TRBV2,TRBJ2-7,NA,NA,CASSPNGGTSYEQYF,TGTGCCAGCAGTCCAAATGGGGGGACCTCCTACGAGCAGTACTTC
TRBV4-1,TRBJ2-2,NA,NA,CASTVGATGELFF,TGCGCCAGCACTGTGGGGGCAACCGGGGAGCTGTTTTTT
TRBV7-9,TRBJ2-1,TRBD2,NA,CASSLPFSGGLYNEQFF,TGTGCCAGCAGCTTACCCTTTAGCGGGGGCCTCTACAATGAGCAGTTCTTC
TRBV27,TRBJ2-2,TRBD2,NA,CASSSPLGAGGHTGELFF,TGTGCCAGCAGTTCCCCCCTAGGCGCGGGGGGACACACCGGGGAGCTGTTTTTT
TRBV6-4,TRBJ2-3,TRBD2,NA,CASSDGTSMTDTQYF,TGTGCCAGCAGTGACGGGACTAGCATGACAGATACGCAGTATTTT
TRBV5-1,TRBJ2-1,TRBD2,NA,CASSGGGPLIISYNEQFF,TGCGCCAGCAGCGGCGGGGGACCCCTAATTATCTCCTACAATGAGCAGTTCTTC
TRBV7-9,TRBJ1-1,NA,NA,CASSSHNTEAFF,TGTGCCAGCAGCTCCCATAACACTGAAGCTTTCTTT
TRBV2,TRBJ2-3,TRBD1,NA,CASSEWKGDPTGLTDTQYF,TGTGCCAGCAGTGAATGGAAAGGGGACCCGACAGGGTTGACAGATACGCAGTATTTT
TRBV6-2/TRBV6-3,TRBJ2-5,NA,once,CASSVEVTQYF,TGTGCCAGCAGTGTAGAGGTGACCCAGTACTTC
TRBV6-5,TRBJ2-7,NA,NA,CASSYGASKVYEQYF,TGTGCCAGCAGTTACGGGGCTTCTAAGGTCTACGAGCAGTACTTC
TRBV14,TRBJ2-7,NA,NA,CASSQGSYKQYF,TGTGCCAGCAGCCAGGGGAGTTACAAGCAGTACTTC
TRBV6-5,TRBJ1-4,NA,NA,CASSPKGQKLFF,TGTGCCAGCAGTCCGAAGGGGCAGAAACTGTTTTTT
TRBV7-9,TRBJ1-2,TRBD1,NA,CASSLPPGQGDGYTF,TGTGCCAGCAGCTTGCCCCCGGGGCAGGGGGATGGCTACACCTTC
TRBV5-1,TRBJ2-2,NA,few,CASSFGSAGNTGELFF,TGCGCCAGCAGCTTTGGTAGCGCCGGAAACACCGGGGAGCTGTTTTTT
TRBV6-5,TRBJ2-1,NA,NA,CATQLPLEQFF,TGTGCCACACAGCTTCCGTTGGAGCAGTTCTTC
TRBV19,TRBJ1-1,NA,NA,CASSQGNTEAFF,TGTGCCAGTAGCCAGGGGAACACTGAAGCTTTCTTT
TRBV29-1,TRBJ1-3,NA,NA,CSALIQGRKNTIYF,TGCAGCGCGTTAATACAGGGCAGAAAAAACACCATATATTTT
TRBV5-4,TRBJ2-1,TRBD2,NA,CASSLGTSGGSNNEQFF,TGTGCCAGCAGCCTAGGGACTAGCGGGGGATCAAACAATGAGCAGTTCTTC
TRBV6-5,TRBJ1-1,NA,NA,CASSFRPGVNTEAFF,TGTGCCAGCAGTTTCCGACCTGGAGTGAACACTGAAGCTTTCTTT
TRBV11-2,TRBJ2-2,TRBD2,NA,CASSHQRGGPNTGELFF,TGTGCCAGCAGCCACCAGCGGGGGGGCCCTAACACCGGGGAGCTGTTTTTT
TRBV10-2,TRBJ1-5,TRBD1,NA,CASSLGQGGGQPQHF,TGCGCCAGCAGTCTCGGACAGGGCGGAGGTCAGCCCCAGCATTTT
TRBV6-6,TRBJ2-3,NA,NA,CASSSRLFSTDTQYF,TGTGCCAGCAGCTCCAGGCTCTTTAGCACAGATACGCAGTATTTT
TRBV21-1,TRBJ2-7,NA,many,CASSKARQLYYEQYF,TGTGCCAGCAGCAAAGCCCGACAGCTTTACTACGAGCAGTACTTC
TRBV20-1,TRBJ1-2,NA,NA,CSARTDYGYTF,TGCAGTGCTCGGACAGACTATGGCTACACCTTC
TRBV11-2,TRBJ2-5,NA,once,CASSPAVRETQYF,TGTGCCAGCAGCCCCGCGGTACGAGAGACCCAGTACTTC
TRBV5-1,TRBJ2-3,TRBD2,NA,CASSRSGAGGDTQYF,TGCGCCAGCAGCCGGAGTGGGGCGGGGGGAGATACGCAGTATTTT
TRBV27,TRBJ2-1,NA,NA,CASRLGGGDITSYNEQFF,TGTGCCAGCAGATTGGGAGGAGGGGATATAACCTCCTACAATGAGCAGTTCTTC
TRBV28,TRBJ1-6,TRBD1,NA,CASRATGDNSPLHF,TGTGCCAGCAGGGCGACAGGGGATAATTCACCCCTCCACTTT
TRBV10-3,TRBJ2-3,NA,NA,CAIRSDADAQYF,TGTGCCATCAGGAGCGACGCTGACGCGCAGTATTTT
TRBV11-2,TRBJ1-1,NA,NA,CASSAPGARAFF,TGTGCCAGCAGCGCCCCAGGGGCTCGGGCTTTCTTT
TRBV5-1,TRBJ2-5,TRBD1,once,CASRSGQGAGLETQYF,TGCGCCAGCAGATCTGGACAGGGGGCAGGATTAGAGACCCAGTACTTC
TRBV2,TRBJ1-1,NA,NA,CASSEFAGTGTEAFF,TGTGCCAGCAGTGAATTTGCGGGGACGGGGACTGAAGCTTTCTTT
TRBV5-4,TRBJ2-2,TRBD2,NA,CASSAGLEGSSGELFF,TGTGCCAGCAGCGCGGGACTAGAGGGCTCATCCGGGGAGCTGTTTTTT
TRBV7-9,TRBJ1-2,TRBD1,NA,CASSLGLTGIGVNGYTF,TGTGCCAGCAGCTTAGGCTTGACAGGGATTGGGGTTAACGGCTACACCTTC
TRBV7-9,TRBJ2-7,NA,few,CASSFLNGRDTLWSYEQYF,TGTGCCAGCAGCTTTCTAAATGGCCGGGACACCCTCTGGTCCTACGAGCAGTACTTC
TRBV4-1,TRBJ1-2,NA,NA,CASSHGLSYGYTF,TGCGCCAGCAGCCACGGTTTGTCCTATGGCTACACCTTC
TRBV29-1,TRBJ1-1,NA,NA,CTTWGGRGATEAFF,TGCACCACTTGGGGGGGGCGAGGTGCCACTGAAGCTTTCTTT